What follows are 26 T cell receptor beta chains derived from one specimen sequenced in a study of Ad26.COV2.S vaccination and SARS-CoV-2 variants. Treatment indicated: 19 received Ad26.COV2.S at low or high dose, single or two shots; several received placebo; per-sample allocation not given. Sampling happened 63 days after the first vaccine or placebo injection. This table comes from immunoSEQ multiplex PCR, and its TCRdb copy is limited to in-frame clones, with some not included. The table has hundreds of thousands of clones, 75% to 90% seen once. The sequencing used peripheral blood, collected in a trial of Ad26.COV2.S vaccine versus placebo. The receptors derive from a person between 18 and 59 years old who received the Ad26.COV2.S COVID-19 vaccine or a placebo.

This clone has only one observation. V gene TRBV2 combines with J gene TRBJ1-6; perhaps TRBD1 as D (5 bases). The germline gives CDR1 SNHLY, CDR2 FYNNEI. Trimming pared 1 base from V and 11 bases from J, leaving 6 bases between. The CDR3 is made up of 12 amino acids. This CDR3 reads CASSEEGPPLHF. The DNA of the CDR3 is TGTGCCAGCAGTGAAGAGGGGCCACCCCTCCACTTT.

The rearrangement uses TRBV27 and TRBJ2-1; TRBD1 might be the D (5 bases). The germline CDR1 and CDR2 sequences are MNHEY and SMNVEV (reference sequence). The V end was cut by 8 bases, the J end by 0 bases, with 14 bases between. The CDR3 contains 15 residues. The CDR3: CASAQDASSYNEQFF. In DNA form, the CDR3 reads TGTGCCAGCGCACAGGACGCGAGCTCCTACAATGAGCAGTTCTTC.

On this clone itself: At the DNA level, this CDR3 is encoded by other sequences in the same sample as well. The V call is TRBV6-2 or TRBV6-3, the J call TRBJ1-1, with D uncertain. Germline lookup yields CDR1 MNHEY and CDR2 SVGEGT. CDR3 length: 13 amino acids. V lost 2 bases and J lost 4, with 8 bases in between. CDR3 residues: CASSYRVGTEAFF. In nucleotides, the CDR3 is TGTGCCAGCAGTTACCGTGTGGGCACTGAAGCTTTCTTT.

V gene TRBV5-4 combines with J gene TRBJ2-7; no definite D call. CDR1 SGHNT and CDR2 YYREEE come from the germline V gene (reference sequence). The CDR3 sequence is 12 residues long. V was pared by 3 bases and J by 4 bases, with 8 bases between. CDR3 nucleotide sequence: TGTGCCAGCAGCTCCATTGGATACGAGCAGTACTTC. Protein product: CASSSIGYEQYF.

In nucleotides, the CDR3 is TGCGCCAGCAGCTTTTCGGGGAGCACCGGGGAGCTGTTTTTT. It is translated as CASSFSGSTGELFF. The V call is TRBV5-1, the J call TRBJ2-2; possibly TRBD2 for D (5 bases). The germline V gene has CDR1 SGHRS and CDR2 YFSETQ. This CDR3 spans 14 amino acids. The V and J ends lost 2 bases and 4 bases respectively, with 9 bases between them.

V and J are TRBV4-2 and TRBJ1-4; possibly TRBD1 for D (5 bases). CDR1 is LGHNA, CDR2 YNFKEQ, per germline. The CDR3 runs to 13 residues. The germline V and J ends were trimmed by 0 bases and 10 bases, with 9 bases remaining between them. Written as DNA, the CDR3 is TGTGCCAGCAGCCAAGAGCAGGGTGGAAAACTGTTTTTT. Translating it yields CASSQEQGGKLFF.

The chain has TRBV2 and TRBJ2-2; possible D gene TRBD1, 6 bases. Germline CDR1 SNHLY, CDR2 FYNNEI. The CDR3 loop spans 15 amino acids. Trimming shortened V by 6 bases and J by 3 bases, and 14 bases separated the two germline ends. In DNA form, the CDR3 reads TGTGCCAGCAGACGAACAGGGTCTTACACCGGGGAGCTGTTTTTT. As protein: CASRRTGSYTGELFF.

This rearrangement joins TRBV4-3 to TRBJ2-7; D gene unclear. Between the trimmed V and J ends, which lost 2 bases and 6 bases, there was a span of 17 bases. The CDR3 sequence is 15 residues long. CDR1 and CDR2 (germline): LGHNA, YSLEER. The CDR3 region has the DNA TGCGCCAGCAGCCAACACGGTGCGTTCCGGTCCGAGCAGTACTTC. Encoded protein: CASSQHGAFRSEQYF.

V is TRBV20-1 and J is TRBJ2-7; 7 positions match TRBD1. The CDR3 is 13 residues long. CDR1 DFQATT and CDR2 SNEGSKA come from the germline V gene (reference sequence). V shed 3 bases, J shed 7 bases, and the junction held 9 bases outside the gene matches. Here the CDR3 reads CSASGDRASEQYF. Here the CDR3 DNA reads TGCAGTGCTAGTGGGGACAGAGCCTCGGAGCAGTACTTC.

The rearrangement uses TRBV7-9 and TRBJ1-6; tentatively, D is TRBD1 (5 bases). Germline values: CDR1 SEHNR, CDR2 FQNEAQ (reference sequence). Trimming took 2 bases from V and 5 from J, leaving 13 bases between them. The CDR3 sequence is 16 residues long. This CDR3 is CASSLYQGTHNSPLHF. CDR3 nucleotide sequence: TGTGCCAGCAGCTTATATCAAGGGACTCATAATTCACCCCTCCACTTT.

The chain has TRBV6-5 and TRBJ2-5; TRBD2 agrees at 10 bases. The CDR3 loop spans 14 amino acids. Germline CDR1 reads MNHEY; CDR2 reads SVGAGI. After removal of 6 bases from V and 5 bases from J, the junction contained 6 bases not matched to a gene. The CDR3 reads CASRLAGGGETQYF. The CDR3 DNA follows: TGTGCCAGCAGATTAGCGGGGGGCGGGGAGACCCAGTACTTC.

The rearrangement joins TRBV2 to TRBJ2-3, with D perhaps TRBD2 (6 bases). This CDR3 has 14 residues. Germline V CDR1 and CDR2: SNHLY, FYNNEI. Trimming shortened V by 6 bases and J by 6 bases, and 16 bases separated the two germline ends. The CDR3 bases are TGTGCCAGCAGGGGGGACGCGGGGAGGGATACGCAGTATTTT. Protein product: CASRGDAGRDTQYF.

V and J are TRBV5-4 and TRBJ2-2; TRBD2 agrees at 8 bases. The CDR3 runs 20 residues. Unmatched junction bases numbered 19, after V lost 2 bases and J lost 4 bases. In germline, CDR1 is SGHNT, CDR2 YYREEE (reference sequence). The CDR3 loop reads CASSFRQDTSGTRFTGELFF. The CDR3 region has the DNA TGTGCCAGCAGCTTTCGACAGGACACTAGCGGCACGCGATTCACCGGGGAGCTGTTTTTT.

V gene TRBV5-6 combines with J gene TRBJ1-1; 7 nucleotides agree with TRBD1. The CDR3 covers 15 residues. With V trimmed by 0 bases and J by 5 bases, 7 bases remained unmatched. The germline V gene has CDR1 SGHDT and CDR2 YYEEEE. In nucleotides, the CDR3 is TGTGCCAGCAGCTTGGTTAGGCAGGGGGTTACTGAAGCTTTCTTT. Translation gives CASSLVRQGVTEAFF. The full variable domain, with the rest looked up from reference TRBV5-6 and TRBJ1-1, is DAGVTQSPTHLIKTRGQQVTLRCSPKSGHDTVSWYQQALGQGPQFIFQYYEEEERQRGNFPDRFSGHQFPNYSSELNVNALLLGDSALYLCASSLVRQGVTEAFFGQGTRLTVV.

The CDR3 loop reads CASSRSGTHDEGKLFF. In nucleotides, the CDR3 is TGTGCCAGCTCACGGTCCGGGACACATGATGAGGGAAAACTGTTTTTT. J is TRBJ1-4 and V is TRBV18; D possibly corresponds to TRBD1 (6 bases). Per germline, CDR1 KGHSH and CDR2 LQKENI. V dropped 4 bases and J dropped 10 bases, with 22 bases sitting between them. The CDR3 is 16 amino acids.

CDR3 loop: CAWSAGTSSINEQFF. The CDR3 DNA reads TGTGCCTGGAGTGCCGGGACTAGCAGCATCAATGAGCAGTTCTTC. The rearrangement uses TRBV30 and TRBJ2-1; 9 nucleotides agree with TRBD2. CDR1 and CDR2 from the germline V gene are GTSNPN and SVGIG (reference sequence). V was pared by 1 base and J by 6 bases, with 7 bases of the junction left unmatched. This CDR3 spans 15 amino acids.

V usage is TRBV6-2 or TRBV6-3 and J usage is TRBJ2-6; a possible D gene is TRBD2 (7 bases). V lost 2 bases and J lost 2, with 16 bases in between. Per the germline V gene, CDR1 is MNHEY and CDR2 is SVGEGT. This CDR3 spans 18 amino acids. In DNA form, the CDR3 reads TGTGCCAGCAGTTACCCGGGCGGGGGCCCCCCTGGGGCCAACGTCCTGACTTTC. Protein product: CASSYPGGGPPGANVLTF.

The chain recombines TRBV3-1 (or the pseudogene TRBV3-2) with TRBJ2-7, with D possibly TRBD1 on 5 matching bases. The CDR3 contains 12 residues. Germline lookup yields CDR1 LGHDT and CDR2 YNNKEL (reference sequence). Trimming took 3 bases from V and 3 from J, leaving 6 bases between them. DNA of the CDR3: TGTGCCAGCAGCCAGACAGACTACGAGCAGTACTTC. Its translation: CASSQTDYEQYF.

The chain has TRBV5-1 and TRBJ1-1; 9 bases align to TRBD1. Germline V gene lookup returns CDR1 SGHRS and CDR2 YFSETQ. V shed 4 bases and J 7 bases; nucleotides not matched to a gene: 8. This CDR3 comprises 14 residues. CDR3 bases: TGCGCCAGCAGCCCTACAGGGGGCTCTAGTGAAGCTTTCTTT. It yields the protein CASSPTGGSSEAFF.

This sequence joins TRBV5-1 and TRBJ1-2, with 7 bases aligning to TRBD1. Germline CDR1 reads SGHRS; CDR2 reads YFSETQ. The CDR3 length is 17 residues. V shed 0 bases, J shed 2 bases, and the junction held 10 bases outside the gene matches. DNA for the CDR3: TGCGCCAGCAGCTTGGGGGGAACCGGGACAGACAACTATGGCTACACCTTC. Its protein is CASSLGGTGTDNYGYTF.

The gene calls are TRBV3-1 (or the pseudogene TRBV3-2) and TRBJ1-4, with D perhaps matching TRBD1 (6 bases). CDR1 and CDR2 (germline): LGHDT, YNNKEL (reference sequence). The V end lost 3 bases, the J end lost 4 bases, and 15 bases lay between the germline ends. The CDR3 spans 16 residues. This chain's CDR3 is CASSQAGTNLNEKLFF. The CDR3 DNA sequence: TGTGCCAGCAGCCAGGCCGGGACAAACCTTAATGAAAAACTGTTTTTT.

About this clone: Other DNA sequences in this sample translate to the same CDR3. The gene calls are TRBV29-1 and TRBJ2-1; 7 bases are a match to TRBD1. CDR1 and CDR2 from the germline V gene are SQVTM and ANQGSEA. Trimming took 1 base from V and 4 from J; bases not matched to a gene: 7. This CDR3 is 15 amino acids long. The CDR3: CSVEVWDSPYNEQFF. The CDR3 bases are TGCAGCGTTGAAGTATGGGACAGTCCTTACAATGAGCAGTTCTTC.

This chain uses TRBV13 with TRBJ2-4; 11 bases map to TRBD1. Germline V CDR1 and CDR2: PRHDT, FYEKMQ (reference sequence). Germline trimming cut 7 bases from V and 2 bases from J; bases unmatched to any gene: 4. This CDR3 has 15 amino acids. The CDR3: CASTGQGATKNIQYF. CDR3 nucleotide sequence: TGTGCCAGCACCGGACAGGGGGCGACCAAAAACATTCAGTACTTC.

This clone was seen more than once but under ten times. J is TRBJ2-7 and V is TRBV7-2; 10 nucleotides agree with TRBD1. The junction had 2 bases not matched to a gene; V was cut back by 1 base and J by 2 bases. The CDR3 runs to 15 residues. Germline values: CDR1 SGHTA, CDR2 FQGNSA. The CDR3 bases are TGTGCCAGCAGCTTAGGACAGGGGGCCACCTACGAGCAGTACTTC. Protein product: CASSLGQGATYEQYF. Using reference TRBV7-2 and TRBJ2-7 for the parts outside the CDR3, the full variable domain is GAGVSQSPSNKVTEKGKDVELRCDPISGHTALYWYRQSLGQGLEFLIYFQGNSAPDKSGLPSDRFSAERTGGSVSTLTIQRTQQEDSAVYLCASSLGQGATYEQYFGPGTRLTVT.

CDR3 nucleotides: TGTGCCAGCAGCCAAGATGGGATGGGGGGTAGCAATCAGCCCCAGCATTTT. As protein: CASSQDGMGGSNQPQHF. The chain uses TRBV4-2 and TRBJ1-5, with D possibly being TRBD1 (5 bases). Trimming removed 0 bases at V and 0 bases at J, with 12 bases between. The CDR3 extends over 17 amino acids. Germline V gene data show CDR1 as LGHNA and CDR2 as YNFKEQ.

This clone occurred once. V is TRBV10-2 and J is TRBJ2-2, with D tentatively TRBD1 (6 bases). The CDR3 runs to 15 residues. Deletions cut 3 bases from V and 6 bases from J, with 14 bases between. Germline V lookup: CDR1 WSHSY, CDR2 SAAADI. The CDR3: CASSEGDRKAGELFF. Written as DNA, the CDR3 is TGCGCCAGCAGTGAAGGAGACAGGAAGGCCGGGGAGCTGTTTTTT.